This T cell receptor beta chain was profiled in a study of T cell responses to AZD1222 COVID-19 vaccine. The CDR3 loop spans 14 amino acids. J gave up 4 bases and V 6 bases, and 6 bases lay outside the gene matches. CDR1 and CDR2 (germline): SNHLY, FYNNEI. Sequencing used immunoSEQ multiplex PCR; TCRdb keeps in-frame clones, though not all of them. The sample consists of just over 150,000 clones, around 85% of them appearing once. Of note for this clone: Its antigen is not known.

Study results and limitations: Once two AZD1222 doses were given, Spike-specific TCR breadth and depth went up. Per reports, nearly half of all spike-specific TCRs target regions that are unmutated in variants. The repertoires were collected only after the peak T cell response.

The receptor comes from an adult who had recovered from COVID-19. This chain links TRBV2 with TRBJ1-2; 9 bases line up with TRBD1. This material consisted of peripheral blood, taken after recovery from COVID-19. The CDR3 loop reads CASRGDRASYGYTF. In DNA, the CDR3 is TGTGCCAGCAGGGGGGACAGGGCGTCCTATGGCTACACCTTC.